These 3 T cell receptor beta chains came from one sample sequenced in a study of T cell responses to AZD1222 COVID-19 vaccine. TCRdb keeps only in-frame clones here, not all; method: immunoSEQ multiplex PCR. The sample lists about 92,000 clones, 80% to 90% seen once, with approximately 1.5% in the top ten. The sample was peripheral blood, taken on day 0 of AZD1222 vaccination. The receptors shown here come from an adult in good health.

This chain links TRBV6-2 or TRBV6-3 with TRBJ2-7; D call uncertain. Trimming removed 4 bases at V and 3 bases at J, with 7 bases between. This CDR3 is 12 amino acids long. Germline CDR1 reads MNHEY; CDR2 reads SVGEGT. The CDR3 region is CASSSTLYEQYF. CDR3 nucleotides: TGTGCCAGCAGTTCGACACTCTACGAGCAGTACTTC.

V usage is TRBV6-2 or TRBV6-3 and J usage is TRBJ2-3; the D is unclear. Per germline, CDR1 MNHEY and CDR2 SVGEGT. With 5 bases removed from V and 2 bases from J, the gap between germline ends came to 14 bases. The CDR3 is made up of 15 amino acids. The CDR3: CASSLGRILTDTQYF. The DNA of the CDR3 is TGTGCCAGCAGTCTAGGAAGGATACTCACAGATACGCAGTATTTT.

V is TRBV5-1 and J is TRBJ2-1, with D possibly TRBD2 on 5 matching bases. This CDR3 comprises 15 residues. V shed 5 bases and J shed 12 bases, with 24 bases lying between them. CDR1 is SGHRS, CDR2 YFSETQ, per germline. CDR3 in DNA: TGCGCCAGCAGTTCCTGGCTAGAGGGTGTTTTAGGGCAGTTCTTC. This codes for CASSSWLEGVLGQFF.